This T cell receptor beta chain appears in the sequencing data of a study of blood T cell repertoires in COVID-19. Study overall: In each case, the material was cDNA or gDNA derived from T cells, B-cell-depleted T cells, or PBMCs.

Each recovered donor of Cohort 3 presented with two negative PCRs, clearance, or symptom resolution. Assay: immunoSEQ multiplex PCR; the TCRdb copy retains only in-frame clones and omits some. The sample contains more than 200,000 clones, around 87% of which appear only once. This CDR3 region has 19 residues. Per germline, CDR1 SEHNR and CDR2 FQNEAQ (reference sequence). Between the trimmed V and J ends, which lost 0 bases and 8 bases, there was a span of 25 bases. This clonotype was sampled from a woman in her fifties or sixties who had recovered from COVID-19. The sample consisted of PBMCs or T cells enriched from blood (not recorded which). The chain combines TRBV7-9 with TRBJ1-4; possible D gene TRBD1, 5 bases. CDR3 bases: TGTGCCAGCAGCTTAGCGCGGAGGGGCGGACTACGGTTTGGGGAAAAACTGTTTTTT. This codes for CASSLARRGGLRFGEKLFF.